The 7 T cell receptor beta chains reported below all come from one sample, sequenced in a study of cytomegalovirus exposure and HLA in healthy donors. It was with 60 Vbeta and 13 Jbeta primers that the PCR ran. Clones were sequenced by immunoSEQ multiplex PCR, and TCRdb holds only the in-frame ones, with some missing. Reported are around 110,000 clones; the ten largest clones contain about 4%. Sequenced sample: PBMCs. These receptors originate from a man aged 30 to 45 in good health and CMV-seronegative.

This rearrangement joins TRBV27 to TRBJ2-7; 7 positions match TRBD1. V was clipped by 5 bases and J by 6 bases; unmatched bases: 13. CDR1 is MNHEY and CDR2 is SMNVEV in the germline V gene (reference sequence). The CDR3 consists of 15 residues. The CDR3 nucleotides read TGTGCCAGCAGTCAGAGAGGACCACGACAGGGCGAGCAGTACTTC. Residues: CASSQRGPRQGEQYF.

The chain joins TRBV6-6 to TRBJ2-1; D possibly corresponds to TRBD1 (5 bases). The germline V gene has CDR1 MNHNY and CDR2 SVGAGI (reference sequence). V dropped 4 bases and J dropped 2 bases, with 9 bases sitting between them. This CDR3 comprises 14 residues. CDR3 amino acids: CASSLTATYNEQFF. CDR3 DNA: TGTGCCAGCAGTTTGACAGCCACCTACAATGAGCAGTTCTTC.

The rearrangement joins TRBV5-6 to TRBJ1-4, with TRBD1 identical over 10 bases. CDR3 size: 15 residues. Germline V lookup: CDR1 SGHDT, CDR2 YYEEEE. The V segment lost 4 bases and the J segment 7 bases; nucleotides outside the gene matches: 7. CDR3 DNA sequence: TGTGCCAGCAGCCGAGACAGGGGGCATGGTGAAAAACTGTTTTTT. Its protein product is CASSRDRGHGEKLFF.

V gene TRBV5-1 combines with J gene TRBJ1-2; 8 bases align to TRBD1. This CDR3 is built from 18 residues. Trimming took 4 bases from V and 1 from J; bases not matched to a gene: 15. The germline V gene has CDR1 SGHRS and CDR2 YFSETQ. This CDR3 reads CASSAWGPGTGGNYGYTF. The CDR3 nucleotides read TGCGCCAGCAGCGCGTGGGGTCCCGGGACAGGCGGTAACTATGGCTACACCTTC.

V is TRBV6-5 and J is TRBJ1-5; 11 bases fit TRBD1. Germline-derived CDR1 and CDR2 are MNHEY and SVGAGI. This CDR3 region has 15 residues. J gave up 3 bases and V 5 bases, and 3 bases lay outside the gene matches. The CDR3, as DNA: TGTGCCAGCAGTAGGACAGGGGGCTTCAATCAGCCCCAGCATTTT. It translates to CASSRTGGFNQPQHF.

This chain joins TRBV2 and TRBJ2-5; 8 nucleotides align to TRBD1. The CDR3 has 14 residues. Trimming removed 2 bases from V and 4 bases from J; junction bases left unmatched: 3. The germline CDR1 and CDR2 sequences are SNHLY and FYNNEI. This chain's CDR3 is CASSETTGVETQYF. The CDR3 region has the DNA TGTGCCAGCAGTGAAACGACAGGGGTAGAGACCCAGTACTTC.

This sequence joins TRBV5-1 and TRBJ2-1; D possibly corresponds to TRBD2 (6 bases). This CDR3 region has 16 residues. Germline CDR1 is SGHRS and CDR2 is YFSETQ. Deletions cut 0 bases from V and 4 bases from J, with 14 bases between. CDR3 nucleotides: TGCGCCAGCAGCTTGGGGGGGGTATCCAGATACAATGAGCAGTTCTTC. Encoded protein: CASSLGGVSRYNEQFF.